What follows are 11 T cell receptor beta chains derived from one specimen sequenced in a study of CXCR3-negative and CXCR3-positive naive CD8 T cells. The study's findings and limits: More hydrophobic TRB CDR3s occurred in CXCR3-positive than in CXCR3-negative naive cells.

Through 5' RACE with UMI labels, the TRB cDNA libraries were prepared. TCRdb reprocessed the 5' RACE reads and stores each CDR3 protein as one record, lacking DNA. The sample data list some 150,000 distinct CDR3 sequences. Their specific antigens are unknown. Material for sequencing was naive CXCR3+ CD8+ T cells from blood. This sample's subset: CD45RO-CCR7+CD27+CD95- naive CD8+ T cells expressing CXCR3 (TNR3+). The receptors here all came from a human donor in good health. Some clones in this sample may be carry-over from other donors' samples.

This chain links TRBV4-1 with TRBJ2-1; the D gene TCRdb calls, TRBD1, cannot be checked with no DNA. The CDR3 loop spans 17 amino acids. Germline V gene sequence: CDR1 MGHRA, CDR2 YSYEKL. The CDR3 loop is CASSQDPPTGYRNEQFF.

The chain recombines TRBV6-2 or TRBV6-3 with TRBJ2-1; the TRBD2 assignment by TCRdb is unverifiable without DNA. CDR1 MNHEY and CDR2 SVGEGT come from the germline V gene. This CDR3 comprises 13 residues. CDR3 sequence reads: CASMEGDYNEQFF.

CDR3 amino acids: CASRPLAGQDSGNTIYF. V and J are TRBV13 and TRBJ1-3; TCRdb indicates TRBD1, and absent DNA this call remains unverified. CDR1 is PRHDT and CDR2 is FYEKMQ in the germline V gene (reference sequence). This CDR3 is 17 amino acids long. Full variable domain (missing parts from reference TRBV13 and TRBJ1-3): AAGVIQSPRHLIKEKRETATLKCYPIPRHDTVYWYQQGPGQDPQFLISFYEKMQSDKGSIPDRFSAQQFSDYHSELNMSSLELGDSALYFCASRPLAGQDSGNTIYFGEGSWLTVV.

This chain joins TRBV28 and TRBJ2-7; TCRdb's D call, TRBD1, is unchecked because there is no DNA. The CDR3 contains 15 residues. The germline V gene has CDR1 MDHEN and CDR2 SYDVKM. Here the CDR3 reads CASSFRGLRYHEQYF.

The CDR3 spells CASGLERTDTQYF. This sequence joins TRBV4-1 and TRBJ2-3. The CDR3 is made up of 13 amino acids. The germline V gene encodes CDR1 MGHRA and CDR2 YSYEKL.

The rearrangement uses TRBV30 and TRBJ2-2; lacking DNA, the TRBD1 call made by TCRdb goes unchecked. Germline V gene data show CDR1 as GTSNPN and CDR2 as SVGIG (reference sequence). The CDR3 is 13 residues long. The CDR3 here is CAFDSANTGELFF.

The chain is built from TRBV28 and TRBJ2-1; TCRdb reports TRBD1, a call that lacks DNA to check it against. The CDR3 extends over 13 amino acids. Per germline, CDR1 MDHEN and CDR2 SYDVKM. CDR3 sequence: CASRRLPYNEQFF.

The CDR3 loop is CASSYGAFRSKETQYF. The genes are TRBV6-5 and TRBJ2-5; with no DNA, the TCRdb D assignment of TRBD1 cannot be verified. The CDR3 consists of 16 residues. Germline assignment: CDR1 MNHEY and CDR2 SVGAGI.

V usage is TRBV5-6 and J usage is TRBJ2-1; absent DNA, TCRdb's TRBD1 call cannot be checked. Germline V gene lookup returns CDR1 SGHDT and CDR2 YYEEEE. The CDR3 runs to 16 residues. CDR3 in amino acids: CASSVNRGGLDNEQFF. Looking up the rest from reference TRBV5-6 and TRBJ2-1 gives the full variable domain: DAGVTQSPTHLIKTRGQQVTLRCSPKSGHDTVSWYQQALGQGPQFIFQYYEEEERQRGNFPDRFSGHQFPNYSSELNVNALLLGDSALYLCASSVNRGGLDNEQFFGPGTRLTVL.

The CDR3 sequence: CSVEGLAGVNEQFF. This chain links TRBV29-1 with TRBJ2-1; TCRdb returns TRBD2, unconfirmable since there is no DNA. The length of the CDR3 is 14 residues. CDR1 SQVTM and CDR2 ANQGSEA come from the germline V gene.

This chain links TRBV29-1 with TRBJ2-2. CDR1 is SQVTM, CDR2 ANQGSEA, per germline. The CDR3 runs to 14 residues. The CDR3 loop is CSVETRPNTGELFF.